The 20 T cell receptor beta chains presented below share a single source sample, sequenced in a study of CD8+ T cells in alopecia areata (dated by TCRdb to 2016 to 2019). The time point label, as the study defines it: about 4 weeks on oral tofacitinib. The treatment or condition label of this sample denotes: oral pan-JAK inhibitor, 5-10 mg twice daily. Library prep was done by the immunoSEQ multiplex PCR assay. RNA was extracted from all samples and reverse transcribed into cDNA as template for TCR sequencing. TCRdb's version of the immuneACCESS table is confined to in-frame rearrangements and falls short of the full clone set. An unresolved V gene accounts for under half of the shortfall where checked; the remainder is of unknown origin. Recorded for this sample are around 150,000 clones; 65% of them occurred a single time. The ten largest make up more than 0.7% of the sample. Source: CD4+ T cells sorted from blood, taken at week 4, from a patient treated with tofacitinib. Receptor source: a human donor with alopecia areata.

The sample holds one count of this clone. The rearrangement links TRBV5-6 to TRBJ2-1; either TRBD1 or TRBD2 may fit D (6 bases each). Germline assignment: CDR1 SGHDT and CDR2 YYEEEE. CDR3 size: 15 residues. The V gene lost 3 bases and the J gene lost 3 bases, with 13 bases spanning the gap. As DNA, the CDR3 is TGTGCCAGCAGCTCGAGGGGGGTTTTCTACAATGAGCAGTTCTTC. Its protein is CASSSRGVFYNEQFF.

The chain links TRBV5-1 to TRBJ2-3; 11 bases are shared with TRBD2. Germline V CDR1 and CDR2: SGHRS, YFSETQ. The CDR3 has 15 amino acids. The junction had 6 bases not matched to a gene; V was cut back by 6 bases and J by 3 bases. CDR3 loop: CASMVLAGGTDTQYF. The DNA for the CDR3 is TGCGCCAGCATGGTCCTAGCGGGGGGAACAGATACGCAGTATTTT.

V is TRBV5-6 and J is TRBJ1-4; D is undetermined. V gave up 2 bases and J gave up 5 bases, with 7 bases separating them. Germline V gene data show CDR1 as SGHDT and CDR2 as YYEEEE. There are 13 residues in the CDR3. The CDR3 is CASSLRRNEKLFF. DNA of the CDR3: TGTGCCAGCAGCTTAAGAAGAAATGAAAAACTGTTTTTT.

This chain links TRBV5-1 with TRBJ2-7; 10 bases are shared with TRBD1. V lost 3 bases and J lost 2; bases outside the gene matches: 5. The germline V gene has CDR1 SGHRS and CDR2 YFSETQ. CDR3 length: 15 residues. CDR3 region: CASSYGTGVTYEQYF. The DNA of the CDR3 is TGCGCCAGCAGCTACGGGACAGGGGTTACCTACGAGCAGTACTTC.

CDR3 DNA sequence: TGCGCCAGCAGCCCCAGTGGACGGGATAACTATGGCTACACCTTC. Amino acids: CASSPSGRDNYGYTF. V and J are TRBV5-1 and TRBJ1-2; no clear D. This CDR3 is built from 15 residues. The germline gives CDR1 SGHRS, CDR2 YFSETQ. V was trimmed by 4 bases and J by 1 base, leaving 14 bases between them.

This chain joins TRBV5-1 and TRBJ1-1; 7 bases are a match to TRBD1. Per the germline V gene, CDR1 is SGHRS and CDR2 is YFSETQ. V gave up 0 bases and J gave up 6 bases; unmatched junction bases: 8. CDR3 length: 15 amino acids. CDR3 bases: TGCGCCAGCAGCTTGGCTGGGGGACAGATAGCTGAAGCTTTCTTT. Protein product: CASSLAGGQIAEAFF.

This chain's CDR3 is CASSQFDFSGNTIYF. CDR3 in DNA: TGCGCCAGCAGCCAGTTTGATTTCTCTGGAAACACCATATATTTT. The V call is TRBV4-3, the J call TRBJ1-3; D is ambiguous. The CDR3 has 15 amino acids. Germline V gives CDR1 LGHNA, CDR2 YSLEER. The ends were cut back, 3 bases at V and 0 bases at J, with 9 bases in the middle.

This clone was seen a handful of times. V gene TRBV10-3 combines with J gene TRBJ2-7; 7 nucleotides match TRBD2. V was clipped by 3 bases and J by 0 bases; unmatched bases: 11. Germline V gene data show CDR1 as ENHRY and CDR2 as SYGVKD. The CDR3 totals 17 residues. CDR3 sequence reads: CAISEGWGAGNSYEQYF. The CDR3 bases are TGTGCCATCAGTGAAGGTTGGGGAGCGGGGAACTCCTACGAGCAGTACTTC.

The CDR3 coding sequence is TGTGCCAGCAGTGCCCAAATGAACACTGAAGCTTTCTTT. This codes for CASSAQMNTEAFF. This chain uses TRBV25-1 with TRBJ1-1; D call uncertain. Trimming removed 4 bases at V and 0 bases at J, with 6 bases between. The CDR3 has 13 amino acids. The V gene's germline CDR1 is MGHDK and CDR2 SYGVNS.

The rearrangement links TRBV29-1 to TRBJ2-5, with 7 bases fitting TRBD2. This CDR3 comprises 13 residues. The trim removed 7 bases at V and 1 base at J, leaving 6 bases unmatched. CDR1 is SQVTM and CDR2 is ANQGSEA in the germline V gene. The CDR3 DNA is TGCAGCGGGGCGGGGGAGAGCCAAGAGACCCAGTACTTC. This codes for CSGAGESQETQYF.

This chain uses TRBV29-1 with TRBJ2-1; D remains unclear. Germline V gives CDR1 SQVTM, CDR2 ANQGSEA. This CDR3 contains 12 residues. CDR3 amino acids: CSHFPPGRHGFF. The CDR3 bases are TGCAGTCACTTCCCTCCCGGACGTCATGGGTTCTTC.

This clone was seen more than once but under ten times. This chain joins TRBV7-2 and TRBJ2-2; D unresolved. The CDR3 has 12 amino acids. The ends were cut back, 3 bases at V and 5 bases at J, with 4 bases in the middle. The V gene's germline CDR1 is SGHTA and CDR2 FQGNSA. The CDR3 nucleotides are TGTGCCAGCAGCTTCAGAACCGGGGAGCTGTTTTTT. It yields the protein CASSFRTGELFF.

The chain combines TRBV5-6 with TRBJ1-2, with 9 bases that match TRBD1. Germline trimming cut 0 bases from V and 4 bases from J; bases unmatched to any gene: 1. The CDR3 contains 14 residues. Germline loops: CDR1 SGHDT, CDR2 YYEEEE. This chain's CDR3 is CASSLDRGLYGYTF. As DNA, the CDR3 is TGTGCCAGCAGCTTGGACAGGGGGCTCTATGGCTACACCTTC.

This clone was seen a handful of times. The rearrangement joins TRBV5-1 to TRBJ2-4; the D is unclear. Trimming shortened V by 0 bases and J by 8 bases, and 12 bases separated the two germline ends. The CDR3 runs 14 residues. Germline CDR1 and CDR2: SGHRS and YFSETQ. This CDR3 is CASSLDLGSDIQYF. The DNA of the CDR3 is TGCGCCAGCAGCTTGGATCTGGGATCGGACATTCAGTACTTC.

The genes are TRBV4-2 and TRBJ1-2; TRBD1 agrees at 8 bases. V lost 4 bases to trimming and J lost 5 bases; unmatched junction nucleotides: 15. This CDR3 has 17 residues. In germline, CDR1 is LGHNA, CDR2 YNFKEQ. CDR3 DNA: TGTGCCAGCAGCCCCCAGGGACAGGTACAAGATGCGTATGGCTACACCTTC. It is translated as CASSPQGQVQDAYGYTF.

The V gene is TRBV5-1, the J gene TRBJ2-5; possible D gene TRBD1, 5 bases. Trimming stripped 0 bases from V and 5 bases from J, with 8 bases between. Germline V gene sequence: CDR1 SGHRS, CDR2 YFSETQ. This CDR3 spans 13 amino acids. CDR3 bases: TGCGCCAGCAGCTTGGAGGGGCCGGAGACCCAGTACTTC. This codes for CASSLEGPETQYF.

The chain links TRBV5-1 to TRBJ2-1; 9 positions match TRBD1. V gave up 3 bases and J gave up 6 bases; unmatched junction bases: 7. Looked up from germline, CDR1 is SGHRS and CDR2 is YFSETQ. This CDR3 is built from 15 residues. The CDR3 loop reads CASSWGQGSGNEQFF. CDR3 bases: TGCGCCAGCAGCTGGGGACAGGGATCGGGCAATGAGCAGTTCTTC.

In nucleotides, the CDR3 is TGCGCCAGCAGCTTGAACGGGGGGGCCCCAGATACGCAGTATTTT. It yields the protein CASSLNGGAPDTQYF. This sequence joins TRBV5-1 and TRBJ2-3; 8 bases line up with TRBD2. J was trimmed by 4 bases and V by 1 base; bases with no gene match: 5. The CDR3 runs 15 residues. Germline values: CDR1 SGHRS, CDR2 YFSETQ. Variable domain in full (rest from reference TRBV5-1 and TRBJ2-3): KAGVTQTPRYLIKTRGQQVTLSCSPISGHRSVSWYQQTPGQGLQFLFEYFSETQRNKGNFPGRFSGRQFSNSRSEMNVSTLELGDSALYLCASSLNGGAPDTQYFGPGTRLTVL.

This rearrangement joins TRBV7-2 to TRBJ2-7; a weak D match, TRBD2 (5 bases). V dropped 5 bases and J dropped 6 bases, with 14 bases sitting between them. The V gene's germline CDR1 is SGHTA and CDR2 FQGNSA. This CDR3 comprises 13 residues. The CDR3 is CASSRNNRGEQYF. CDR3 bases: TGTGCCAGCAGCAGAAATAATCGGGGCGAGCAGTACTTC.

This chain links TRBV5-1 with TRBJ2-1; TRBD1 aligns across 8 bases. Germline trimming cut 0 bases from V and 4 bases from J; bases unmatched to any gene: 6. CDR3 length: 16 residues. Germline V gene data show CDR1 as SGHRS and CDR2 as YFSETQ. The CDR3 DNA reads TGCGCCAGCAGCTTGGGGGGGACAGGAAGATACAATGAGCAGTTCTTC. It encodes CASSLGGTGRYNEQFF. The full variable domain, completed using reference TRBV5-1 and TRBJ2-1, is KAGVTQTPRYLIKTRGQQVTLSCSPISGHRSVSWYQQTPGQGLQFLFEYFSETQRNKGNFPGRFSGRQFSNSRSEMNVSTLELGDSALYLCASSLGGTGRYNEQFFGPGTRLTVL.